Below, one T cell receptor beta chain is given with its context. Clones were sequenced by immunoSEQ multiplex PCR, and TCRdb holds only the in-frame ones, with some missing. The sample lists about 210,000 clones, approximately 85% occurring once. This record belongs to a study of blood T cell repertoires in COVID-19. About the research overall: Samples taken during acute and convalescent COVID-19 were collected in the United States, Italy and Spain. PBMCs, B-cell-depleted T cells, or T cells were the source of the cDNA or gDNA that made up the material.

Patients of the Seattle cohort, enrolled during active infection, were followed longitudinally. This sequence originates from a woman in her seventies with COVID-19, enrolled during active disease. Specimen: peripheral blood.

Here the CDR3 reads CASSPAGYNEQFF. For the CDR3, the DNA is TGTGCCAGCAGCCCGGCGGGGTACAATGAGCAGTTCTTC. The chain combines TRBV7-9 with TRBJ2-1; tentatively, D is TRBD2 (6 bases). The CDR3 spans 13 residues. V shed 5 bases and J shed 4 bases, with 9 bases lying between them. Germline values: CDR1 SEHNR, CDR2 FQNEAQ (reference sequence).